Listed below are T cell receptor beta chains from one sample, sequenced in a study of T cells in localized non-small cell lung cancer. Using immunoSEQ multiplex PCR, the repertoire was profiled, and TCRdb retains in-frame clones only, with some absent. The table records about 34,000 clones, about nine tenths of them present only once. The material sequenced was peripheral blood, taken before any cancer treatment. The origin of the receptors is a woman aged 40-70 years with stage I lung adenocarcinoma. CDR3s include the opening cysteine and the closing phenylalanine or tryptophan. D genes are given only for firm matches. The size field is filled for only some rows; it gives once, few, many or a size class.

TRBJ1-5	TRBV6-1	.	.	TGTGCCAGCAGAGCACAGGAGCTCAGCAATCAGCCCCAGCATTTT	CASRAQELSNQPQHF
TRBJ1-1	TRBV7-3	few	TRBD1	TGTGCCAGCAGTTCGACAGGGGGTATCACTGAAGCTTTCTTT	CASSSTGGITEAFF
TRBJ2-3	TRBV29-1	.	.	TGCAGCGTTGAAGAATGGGGAGACGGCCGCACAGATACGCAGTATTTT	CSVEEWGDGRTDTQYF
TRBJ2-5	TRBV2	.	TRBD2	TGTGCCAGCAGAAATAGCGGGGGGCCTCAAGAGACCCAGTACTTC	CASRNSGGPQETQYF
TRBJ2-3	TRBV7-6	.	.	TGTGCCAGCAGCTTGGTACCCTTGGGGTCAGGGACAGATACGCAGTATTTT	CASSLVPLGSGTDTQYF
TRBJ2-5	TRBV11-3	.	TRBD2	TGTGCCAGCAGCTTAGTTGGAACTAGCGGGGGGTGGACGACCCAGTACTTC	CASSLVGTSGGWTTQYF
TRBJ1-6	TRBV10-3	.	TRBD1	TGTGCCATCAGTGAGGCTGGGACAGGTGGGGCACCCCTCCACTTT	CAISEAGTGGAPLHF
TRBJ1-1	TRBV5-1	.	.	TGCGCCAGCTCGCAACAGCTGATGAACACTGAAGCTTTCTTT	CASSQQLMNTEAFF
TRBJ1-2	TRBV10-2	once	TRBD1	TGCGCCAGTACCGGACAGGCTAACTATGGCTACACCTTC	CASTGQANYGYTF
TRBJ2-1	TRBV5-4	.	TRBD1	TGTGCCAGCAGCTTGGAACCAGGGGGCATCGGAAATGAGCAGTTCTTC	CASSLEPGGIGNEQFF
TRBJ1-2	TRBV11-2	.	.	TGTGCCAGCAGCTCTGACGGCTATGGCTACACCTTC	CASSSDGYGYTF
TRBJ1-3	TRBV6-5	.	.	TGTGCCAGCAGTTATGAACGGGGAAACACCATATATTTT	CASSYERGNTIYF
TRBJ2-1	TRBV2	.	TRBD1	TGTGCCAGCAGAGACAGGGGCTACAATGAGCAGTTCTTC	CASRDRGYNEQFF
TRBJ1-1	TRBV11-3	.	.	TGTGCCAGCAGCTTAGGACACCCGAACACTGAAGCTTTCTTT	CASSLGHPNTEAFF
TRBJ2-7	TRBV10-2	few	TRBD2	TGCGCCAGCGATAACCTAGGCGGGGGCGAGCAGTACTTC	CASDNLGGGEQYF
TRBJ2-3	TRBV7-3	.	.	TGTGCCAGCAGCTCGAGCACAGATACGCAGTATTTT	CASSSSTDTQYF
TRBJ1-4	TRBV7-8	.	TRBD1	TGTGCCAGCAGCAGGAGACAGGGCATAAATGAAAAACTGTTTTTT	CASSRRQGINEKLFF
TRBJ1-5	TRBV7-2	.	TRBD1	TGTGCCAGCAGCTTGATAGAGAGGGGGCCCAATCAGCCCCAGCATTTT	CASSLIERGPNQPQHF
TRBJ1-2	TRBV27	.	.	TGTGCCAGCAGTTTTGTGGGGGTTCGGGGCTATGGCTACACCTTC	CASSFVGVRGYGYTF